Below are 15 T cell receptor beta chains sequenced from a single sample in a study of shared clonotypes between healthy human individuals. Sequenced by immunoSEQ multiplex PCR; TCRdb stores in-frame clones only, minus some. This table holds around 2.5 million clones, more than 85% found once. The material sequenced was naive CD4+ T cells from PBMCs. Regarding subset: CD45RA+ positively selected. Source of these receptors: a man in his late teens or twenties in good health. Some clones in this sample may be carry-over from other donors' samples.

V and J are TRBV10-2 and TRBJ1-6, with TRBD1 identical over 7 bases. The length of the CDR3 is 16 residues. CDR1 WSHSY and CDR2 SAAADI come from the germline V gene. V was pared by 5 bases and J by 10 bases, with 14 bases of the junction left unmatched. CDR3 coding DNA: TGCGCCAGCAGTTATATTACAACAGGGGTCGGATCACCCCTCCACTTT. Translated: CASSYITTGVGSPLHF.

CDR3 nucleotide sequence: TGTGCCAGCAGCTACACAGGGCTGCGGGAGCAGTACTTC. It is translated as CASSYTGLREQYF. V and J are TRBV2 and TRBJ2-7; a weak D match, TRBD1 (6 bases). CDR1 and CDR2 from the germline V gene are SNHLY and FYNNEI. The V end lost 6 bases, the J end lost 7 bases, and 16 bases lay between the germline ends. This CDR3 comprises 13 residues.

The rearrangement uses TRBV14 and TRBJ2-2; a possible D gene is TRBD1 (6 bases). The germline V gene has CDR1 SGHDN and CDR2 FVKESK. V was clipped by 5 bases and J by 4 bases, with 11 bases between them. This CDR3 is built from 14 residues. The CDR3 protein is CASSTRQATGELFF. The CDR3 DNA reads as TGTGCCAGCAGCACGCGACAGGCCACCGGGGAGCTGTTTTTT. The variable domain in full, with the rest retrieved from reference TRBV14 and TRBJ2-2, is EAGVTQFPSHSVIEKGQTVTLRCDPISGHDNLYWYRRVMGKEIKFLLHFVKESKQDESGMPNNRFLAERTGGTYSTLKVQPAELEDSGVYFCASSTRQATGELFFGEGSRLTVL.

This chain connects TRBV7-3 to TRBJ2-3; D unclear. The germline V gene has CDR1 SGHTA and CDR2 FQGTGA. This CDR3 contains 15 residues. Trimming cost V 2 bases and J 4 bases, with 13 bases left between them. CDR3 bases: TGTGCCAGCAGCTTACTACCGGCCGGACCAGATACGCAGTATTTT. As protein: CASSLLPAGPDTQYF.

This clone was seen a few times. Distinct nucleotide sequences in the sample also encode this CDR3. The chain couples TRBV5-4 to TRBJ1-2, with D possibly matching TRBD1 (5 bases). V lost 0 bases and J 4 bases, leaving 7 bases between the germline ends. Germline-derived CDR1 and CDR2 are SGHNT and YYREEE (reference sequence). The CDR3 has 13 residues. Here the CDR3 reads CASSLAGSYGYTF. In nucleotides, the CDR3 is TGTGCCAGCAGCTTGGCAGGGAGCTATGGCTACACCTTC.

As regards this clone: A junction end diverges from the germline sequence, so it may reflect a read error. V usage is TRBV7-3 and J usage is TRBJ2-3; unclear D gene. The CDR3 is 16 amino acids. Germline CDR1 and CDR2: SGHTA and FQGTGA. CDR3 DNA sequence: TGTGCCAGCAGCTTAACGCTGGCAACCGGCACGGATACGCAGTATTTT. This sequence encodes CASSLTLATGTDTQYF.

The J gene is TRBJ2-5, the V gene TRBV6-5; 8 bases match TRBD1. Germline trimming cut 6 bases from V and 2 bases from J; bases unmatched to any gene: 8. The CDR3 is 15 amino acids. Per germline, CDR1 MNHEY and CDR2 SVGAGI. The DNA of the CDR3 is TGTGCCAGCAGACAACAAAGGACAGGGCAAGAGACCCAGTACTTC. Its translation: CASRQQRTGQETQYF.

This clone was seen just once. This CDR3 is also generated by other DNA sequences in the sample. The chain joins TRBV28 to TRBJ1-2; the D is unclear. Trimming took 2 bases from V and 5 from J, leaving 6 bases between them. The CDR3 length is 12 residues. Per the germline V gene, CDR1 is MDHEN and CDR2 is SYDVKM. CDR3 sequence: CASSLAGYGYTF. In DNA, the CDR3 is TGTGCCAGCAGTTTAGCAGGTTATGGCTACACCTTC.

V usage is TRBV10-3 and J usage is TRBJ2-5; 8 nucleotides match TRBD2. TRBJ2-7 explains the end of the DNA better; the J call may be wrong. CDR3 length: 16 residues. The germline V gene encodes CDR1 ENHRY and CDR2 SYGVKD. CDR3 sequence reads: CAISDHTSGVTYEQYF. The CDR3 DNA is TGTGCCATCAGTGACCATACTAGCGGAGTCACCTACGAGCAGTACTTC.

With respect to this clone: This specimen includes other DNA sequences encoding the same CDR3. This chain uses TRBV7-3 with TRBJ2-1; D not resolved. The CDR3 totals 15 residues. Germline lookup yields CDR1 SGHTA and CDR2 FQGTGA. V was cut by 1 base and J by 0 bases, with 7 bases left in between. The chain's CDR3 is CASSLRSSSYNEQFF. CDR3 DNA sequence: TGTGCCAGCAGCTTAAGGTCCAGCTCCTACAATGAGCAGTTCTTC.

The V and J genes are TRBV11-2 and TRBJ1-2, with D possibly TRBD1 on 6 matching bases. This CDR3 has 15 amino acids. Germline V gene lookup returns CDR1 SGHAT and CDR2 FQNNGV. With 4 bases removed from V and 5 bases from J, the gap between germline ends came to 17 bases. For the CDR3, the DNA is TGTGCCAGCAGCTCGAGGGCCCAGGGGATTTATGGCTACACCTTC. Amino acids: CASSSRAQGIYGYTF.

The rearrangement links TRBV28 to TRBJ2-1; 7 nucleotides agree with TRBD2. The germline CDR1 and CDR2 sequences are MDHEN and SYDVKM. The CDR3 is made up of 16 amino acids. V dropped 4 bases and J dropped 8; count of bases not matched to a gene: 14. The CDR3 loop is CASSSPRASGSYEQFF. In nucleotides, the CDR3 is TGTGCCAGCAGTTCCCCGAGGGCTAGCGGAAGCTATGAGCAGTTCTTC.

The gene calls are TRBV5-6 and TRBJ2-7; D gene unclear. Germline CDR1 is SGHDT and CDR2 is YYEEEE. This CDR3 is 17 amino acids long. The germline V and J ends were trimmed by 0 bases and 3 bases, with 19 bases remaining between them. CDR3: CASSLGYDPLVSYEQYF. The CDR3, as DNA: TGTGCCAGCAGCTTGGGGTATGATCCCCTTGTAAGCTACGAGCAGTACTTC.

The chain has TRBV28 and TRBJ1-1; weak D call: TRBD1 (5 bases). The CDR3 length is 15 residues. Germline assignment: CDR1 MDHEN and CDR2 SYDVKM. Deletions cut 5 bases from V and 3 bases from J, with 16 bases between. The CDR3 DNA follows: TGTGCCAGCAGTCGGCCTTGGGGCAGGGACACTGAAGCTTTCTTT. This codes for CASSRPWGRDTEAFF. Supplemented by reference TRBV28 and TRBJ1-1, the full variable domain reads DVKVTQSSRYLVKRTGEKVFLECVQDMDHENMFWYRQDPGLGLRLIYFSYDVKMKEKGDIPEGYSVSREKKERFSLILESASTNQTSMYLCASSRPWGRDTEAFFGQGTRLTVV.

This clone showed up just once. The chain carries TRBV30 and TRBJ1-1, with 7 bases aligning to TRBD1. This CDR3 region has 13 residues. The V gene end was trimmed by 4 bases and the J gene end by 5 bases; junction bases not matched to a gene: 7. CDR1 and CDR2 from the germline V gene are GTSNPN and SVGIG (reference sequence). The CDR3 nucleotides read TGTGCCTGGAACAGGGACAGTAATACTGAAGCTTTCTTT. It is translated as CAWNRDSNTEAFF.